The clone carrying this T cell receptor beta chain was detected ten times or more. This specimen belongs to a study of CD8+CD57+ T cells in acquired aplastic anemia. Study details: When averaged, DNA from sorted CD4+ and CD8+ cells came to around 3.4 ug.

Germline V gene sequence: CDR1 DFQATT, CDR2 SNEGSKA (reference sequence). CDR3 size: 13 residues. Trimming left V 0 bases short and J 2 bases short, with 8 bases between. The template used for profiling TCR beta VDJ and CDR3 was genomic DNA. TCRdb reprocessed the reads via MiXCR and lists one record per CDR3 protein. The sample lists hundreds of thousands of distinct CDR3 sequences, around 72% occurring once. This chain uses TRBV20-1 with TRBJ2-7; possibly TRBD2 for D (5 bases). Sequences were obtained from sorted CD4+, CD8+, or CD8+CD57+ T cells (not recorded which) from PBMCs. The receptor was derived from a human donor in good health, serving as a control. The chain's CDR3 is CSARDGRTYEQYF. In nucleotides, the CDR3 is TGCAGTGCTAGAGATGGGAGAACCTACGAGCAGTACTTC.